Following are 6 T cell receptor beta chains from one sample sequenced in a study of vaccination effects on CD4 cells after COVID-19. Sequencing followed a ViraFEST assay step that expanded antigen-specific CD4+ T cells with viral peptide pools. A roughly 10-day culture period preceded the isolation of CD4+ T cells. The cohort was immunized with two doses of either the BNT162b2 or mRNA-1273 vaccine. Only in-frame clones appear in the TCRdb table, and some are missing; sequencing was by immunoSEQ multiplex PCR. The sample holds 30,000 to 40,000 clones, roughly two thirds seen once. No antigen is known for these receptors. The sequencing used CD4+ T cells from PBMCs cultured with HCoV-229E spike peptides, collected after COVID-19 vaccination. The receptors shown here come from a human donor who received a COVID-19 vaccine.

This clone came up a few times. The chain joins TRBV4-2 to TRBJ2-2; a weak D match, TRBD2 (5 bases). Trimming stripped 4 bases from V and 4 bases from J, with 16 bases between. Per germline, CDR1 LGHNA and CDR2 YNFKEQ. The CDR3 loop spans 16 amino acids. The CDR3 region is CASSPGVVGSTGELFF. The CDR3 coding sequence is TGTGCCAGCAGCCCCGGGGTAGTTGGGAGCACCGGGGAGCTGTTTTTT.

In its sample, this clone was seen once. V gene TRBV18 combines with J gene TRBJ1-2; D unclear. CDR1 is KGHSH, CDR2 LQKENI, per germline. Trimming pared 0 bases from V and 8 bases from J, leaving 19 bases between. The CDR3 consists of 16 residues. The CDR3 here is CASSPPSRPSVRGYTF. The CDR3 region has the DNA TGTGCCAGCTCACCACCCTCGCGGCCGTCGGTGCGGGGCTACACCTTC.

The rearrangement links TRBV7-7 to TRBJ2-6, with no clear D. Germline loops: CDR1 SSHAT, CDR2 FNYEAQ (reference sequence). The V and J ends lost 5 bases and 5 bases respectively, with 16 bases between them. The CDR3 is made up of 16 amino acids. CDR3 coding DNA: TGTGCCAGCAGCCCTGGACGGTTGGTTAGGGCCAACGTCCTGACTTTC. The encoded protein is CASSPGRLVRANVLTF.

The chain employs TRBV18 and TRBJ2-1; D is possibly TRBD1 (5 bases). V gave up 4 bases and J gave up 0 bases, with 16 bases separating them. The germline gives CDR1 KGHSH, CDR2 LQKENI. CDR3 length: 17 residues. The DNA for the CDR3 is TGTGCCAGCTCACGGTACCTGACAGAGAGCTCCTACAATGAGCAGTTCTTC. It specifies CASSRYLTESSYNEQFF.

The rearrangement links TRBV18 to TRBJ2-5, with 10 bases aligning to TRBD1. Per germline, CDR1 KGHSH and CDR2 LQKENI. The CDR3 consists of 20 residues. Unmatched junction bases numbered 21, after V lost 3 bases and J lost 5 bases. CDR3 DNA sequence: TGTGCCAGCTCACCTCCATCTGCGACAGGGGGCCTGAGGTTTGGGGAGACCCAGTACTTC. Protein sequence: CASSPPSATGGLRFGETQYF.

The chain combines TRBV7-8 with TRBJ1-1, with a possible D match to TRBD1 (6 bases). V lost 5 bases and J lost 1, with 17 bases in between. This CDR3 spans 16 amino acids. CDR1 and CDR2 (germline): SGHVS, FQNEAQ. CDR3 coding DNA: TGTGCCAGCAGCCCTGGGGCAGGGGTTGGGAACACTGAAGCTTTCTTT. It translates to CASSPGAGVGNTEAFF.